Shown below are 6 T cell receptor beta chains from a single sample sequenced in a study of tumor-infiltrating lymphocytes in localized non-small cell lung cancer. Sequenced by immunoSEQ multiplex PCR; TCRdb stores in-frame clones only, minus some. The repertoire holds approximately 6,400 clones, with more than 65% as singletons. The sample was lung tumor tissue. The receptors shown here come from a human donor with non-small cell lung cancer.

Here the CDR3 DNA reads TGTGCCAGCAGTGAAACGGGAAGCTCGGGGGAGCTGTTTTTT. Encoded protein: CASSETGSSGELFF. This sequence joins TRBV27 and TRBJ2-2, with D perhaps TRBD2 (5 bases). V dropped 5 bases and J dropped 8 bases, with 15 bases sitting between them. Germline assignment: CDR1 MNHEY and CDR2 SMNVEV (reference sequence). The CDR3 covers 14 residues.

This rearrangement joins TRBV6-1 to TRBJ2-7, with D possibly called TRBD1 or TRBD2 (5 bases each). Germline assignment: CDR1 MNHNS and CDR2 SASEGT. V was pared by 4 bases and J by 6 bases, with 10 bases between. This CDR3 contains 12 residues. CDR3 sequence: CASSVRDAEQYF. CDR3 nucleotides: TGTGCCAGCAGTGTTCGGGACGCCGAGCAGTACTTC.

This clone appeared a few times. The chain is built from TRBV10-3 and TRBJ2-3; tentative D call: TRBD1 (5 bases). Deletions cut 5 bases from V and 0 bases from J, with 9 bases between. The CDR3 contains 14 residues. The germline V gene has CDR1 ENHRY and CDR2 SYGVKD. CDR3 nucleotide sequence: TGTGCCATCAGTACAGGCCTTAGCACAGATACGCAGTATTTT. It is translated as CAISTGLSTDTQYF.

The CDR3 bases are TGTGCCAGCAGCCGCGACAGGGAAGGTGAAGCTTTCTTT. Protein sequence: CASSRDREGEAFF. The V gene is TRBV7-3, the J gene TRBJ1-1; the match to TRBD1 covers 7 bases. CDR1 is SGHTA and CDR2 is FQGTGA in the germline V gene. This CDR3 is built from 13 residues. The trim removed 5 bases at V and 7 bases at J, leaving 7 bases unmatched.

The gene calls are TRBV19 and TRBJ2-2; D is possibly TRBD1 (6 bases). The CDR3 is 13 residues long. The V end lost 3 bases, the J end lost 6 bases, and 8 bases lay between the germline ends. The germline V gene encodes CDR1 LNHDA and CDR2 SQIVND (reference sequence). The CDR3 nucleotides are TGTGCCAGTAGTATTGGGGGCCCCGGGGAGCTGTTTTTT. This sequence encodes CASSIGGPGELFF.

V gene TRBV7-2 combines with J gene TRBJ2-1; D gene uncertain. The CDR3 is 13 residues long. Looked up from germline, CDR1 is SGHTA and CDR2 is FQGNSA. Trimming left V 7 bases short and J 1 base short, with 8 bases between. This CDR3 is CASTRGSYNEQFF. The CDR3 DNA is TGTGCCAGCACTCGAGGATCCTACAATGAGCAGTTCTTC.